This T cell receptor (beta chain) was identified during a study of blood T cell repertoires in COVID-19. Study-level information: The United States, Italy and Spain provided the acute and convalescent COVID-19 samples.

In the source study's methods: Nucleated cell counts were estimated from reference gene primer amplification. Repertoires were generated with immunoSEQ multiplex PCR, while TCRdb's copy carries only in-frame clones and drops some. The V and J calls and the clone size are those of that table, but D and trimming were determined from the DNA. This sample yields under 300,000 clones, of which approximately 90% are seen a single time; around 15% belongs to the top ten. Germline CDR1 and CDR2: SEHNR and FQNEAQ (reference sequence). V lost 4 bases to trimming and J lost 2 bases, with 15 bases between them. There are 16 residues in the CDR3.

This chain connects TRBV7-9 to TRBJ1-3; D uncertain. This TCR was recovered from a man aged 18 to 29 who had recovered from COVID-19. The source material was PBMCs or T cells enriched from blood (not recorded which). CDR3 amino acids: CASSSGGERTGNTIYF. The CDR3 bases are TGTGCCAGCAGCTCGGGAGGTGAACGGACTGGAAACACCATATATTTT.